This note documents a single T cell receptor (beta chain) sequence. RNA was extracted and reverse transcribed into cDNA as the sequencing template. TCRdb's copy holds only in-frame clones and misses some; the assay was immunoSEQ multiplex PCR. The data hold over 150,000 clones, with approximately 62% observed a single time. The entry originates in a study of CD8+ T cells in alopecia areata. Study-wide context: Patients remained on tofacitinib for 6 to 18 months and then went 6 months without it.

The CDR3 sequence is 13 residues long. V gave up 6 bases and J gave up 9 bases, with 15 bases separating them. CDR1 is MNHNS, CDR2 SASEGT, per germline. This sample's treatment: oral pan-JAK inhibitor, 5-10 mg twice daily. The sequence was obtained from a human donor with alopecia areata. The V call is TRBV6-1, the J call TRBJ2-1, with TRBD2 as a possible D gene (5 bases). Here the sequenced sample was CD4+ T cells sorted from blood, taken at week 24, from a patient treated with tofacitinib. The CDR3 nucleotides read TGTGCCAGCAGAAAGGGCTTGGCGGGTGAGCAGTTCTTC. Translating gives CASRKGLAGEQFF.